This T cell receptor (beta chain) was obtained from a study of B cell selection in AIRE deficiency. The study, taken as a whole, reports: Shared Treg sequences were biased toward short CDR3s with few non-templated nucleotide insertions. Of 3657 shared Treg TCRbeta sequences, over 25% were healthy-only, just under 9.5% patient-only.

Sorting defined conventional CD4 T cells as CD4+CD127+. To note about this clone: The antigen is not known.

Assay used: immunoSEQ multiplex PCR; TCRdb lists only in-frame clones, some missing. There are about 24,000 clones in the sample; approximately 96% occur only once, and under 0.2% lies in the top ten. The sequence derives from a human donor in good health. The sequenced sample consisted of CD4+CD127+ conventional T cells sorted from PBMCs.

CDR3 loop: CASSLNFADTQYF. The CDR3 DNA reads TGTGCCAGCAGCTTAAATTTCGCAGATACGCAGTATTTT. The rearrangement joins TRBV7-3 to TRBJ2-3; D unresolved. CDR1 and CDR2 (germline): SGHTA, FQGTGA. This CDR3 is built from 13 residues. The ends were cut back, 1 base at V and 4 bases at J, with 6 bases in the middle.